These T cell receptor beta chains were read from a single sample in a study of T-cell reconstitution after alpha-beta-depleted transplantation in children. TCRdb reprocessed the PCR reads via MiXCR and lists one record per CDR3 protein. The table records 500,000 to 750,000 distinct CDR3 sequences, 10% to 15% of them present only once. Sequencing was performed on PBMCs, mostly from graft donor cells, taken 360 days after TCRalphabeta/CD19-depleted stem cell transplant. These receptors came from a male patient under 18 who had a stem cell transplant for acute myeloid leukemia, so the T cells may come from the graft donor. Each CDR3 is given with its conserved first and last residue. Fields, in order: V gene, clone size, J gene, D gene, CDR3 protein, CDR3 DNA. A D gene is named only where the DNA matches it firmly. Some rows mark clone size as missing; the rest say once, few, many or name a class of expanded clone.

V: TRBV29-1
size: NA
J: TRBJ1-1
D: TRBD1
CDR3: CSVARDRGYTEAFF
DNA: TGCAGCGTTGCCCGGGACAGGGGATACACTGAAGCTTTCTTT

V: TRBV24-1
size: NA
J: TRBJ2-1
D: NA
CDR3: CATSGSRSSYNEQFF
DNA: TGTGCCACCAGTGGTTCCAGGAGCTCCTACAATGAGCAGTTCTTC

V: TRBV21-1
size: few
J: TRBJ1-1
D: NA
CDR3: CASSKDRLNTEAFF
DNA: TGTGCCAGCAGCAAAGACAGGCTTAACACTGAAGCTTTCTTT

V: TRBV6-5
size: many
J: TRBJ1-1
D: TRBD1
CDR3: CASSYGQGFNTEAFF
DNA: TGTGCCAGTAGTTACGGACAGGGTTTTAACACTGAAGCTTTCTTT

V: TRBV15
size: many
J: TRBJ2-1
D: NA
CDR3: CATSRDRDTYNEQFF
DNA: TGTGCCACCAGCAGAGACCGGGACACGTACAATGAGCAGTTCTTC

V: TRBV5-1
size: NA
J: TRBJ2-7
D: TRBD2
CDR3: CASSLSLPGLAFYEQYF
DNA: TGCGCCAGCAGCCTGTCTTTACCGGGACTAGCTTTTTACGAGCAGTACTTC

V: TRBV4-3
size: many
J: TRBJ2-7
D: NA
CDR3: CASSQGTNSYEQYF
DNA: TGCGCCAGCAGCCAAGGGACAAATTCCTACGAGCAGTACTTC

V: TRBV10-2
size: many
J: TRBJ2-7
D: TRBD1
CDR3: CASSFRTGEGEQYF
DNA: TGCGCCAGCAGTTTCAGGACAGGGGAGGGCGAGCAGTACTTC

V: TRBV18
size: few
J: TRBJ2-7
D: TRBD1
CDR3: CASSPLPGGTLNEQYF
DNA: TGTGCCAGCTCACCATTGCCAGGGGGCACCCTCAACGAGCAGTACTTC

V: TRBV28
size: many
J: TRBJ2-7
D: NA
CDR3: CASSLLDYEQYF
DNA: TGTGCCAGCAGTTTATTGGACTACGAGCAGTACTTC

V: TRBV20-1
size: many
J: TRBJ1-3
D: NA
CDR3: CSASAGAGNTIYF
DNA: TGCAGTGCTAGCGCAGGGGCTGGAAACACCATATATTTT

V: TRBV7-6
size: NA
J: TRBJ2-5
D: NA
CDR3: CASSPEAAGYQETQYF
DNA: TGTGCCAGCAGCCCAGAGGCAGCAGGGTACCAAGAGACCCAGTACTTC

V: TRBV18
size: NA
J: TRBJ2-7
D: NA
CDR3: CASSPPGLNPNDEQYF
DNA: TGTGCCAGCTCACCACCAGGACTGAATCCGAATGACGAGCAGTACTTC

V: TRBV12-3/TRBV12-4
size: NA
J: TRBJ2-7
D: NA
CDR3: CASSLGGYSYEQYF
DNA: TGTGCCAGCAGTTTGGGCGGTTACTCCTACGAGCAGTACTTC

V: TRBV28
size: NA
J: TRBJ2-1
D: TRBD2
CDR3: CASSFVGLAGSNEQFF
DNA: TGTGCCAGCAGTTTTGTGGGACTAGCGGGAAGCAATGAGCAGTTCTTC

V: TRBV12-3/TRBV12-4
size: NA
J: TRBJ1-4
D: NA
CDR3: CASSLRRGTNEKLFF
DNA: TGTGCCAGCAGTTTAAGGCGGGGTACTAATGAAAAACTGTTTTTT

V: TRBV6-2/TRBV6-3
size: NA
J: TRBJ2-7
D: NA
CDR3: CASTHGSEQYF
DNA: TGTGCCAGCACCCACGGGAGCGAGCAGTACTTC

V: TRBV27
size: few
J: TRBJ2-5
D: NA
CDR3: CASSPRSQRGETQYF
DNA: TGTGCCAGCAGTCCGAGGTCCCAAAGAGGAGAGACCCAGTACTTC

V: TRBV20-1
size: many
J: TRBJ2-3
D: NA
CDR3: CSAIKRGTDTQYF
DNA: TGCAGTGCTATAAAACGGGGCACAGATACGCAGTATTTT

V: TRBV7-2
size: NA
J: TRBJ2-2
D: NA
CDR3: CASSLDFPRTGELFF
DNA: TGTGCCAGCAGCTTAGACTTCCCTAGGACCGGGGAGCTGTTTTTT

V: TRBV20-1
size: many
J: TRBJ2-5
D: TRBD2
CDR3: CSALGAGGPVETQYF
DNA: TGCAGTGCTCTTGGGGCGGGAGGGCCGGTAGAGACCCAGTACTTC

V: TRBV4-2
size: NA
J: TRBJ2-3
D: NA
CDR3: CASSQVGGSTDTQYF
DNA: TGTGCCAGCAGCCAAGTAGGGGGGAGCACAGATACGCAGTATTTT

V: TRBV20-1
size: many
J: TRBJ2-5
D: TRBD1
CDR3: CSAADRGGETQYF
DNA: TGCAGTGCTGCGGACAGGGGAGGAGAGACCCAGTACTTC

V: TRBV7-8
size: few
J: TRBJ2-7
D: TRBD1
CDR3: CASSLPIPGQGSEQYF
DNA: TGTGCCAGCAGCCTGCCCATACCGGGACAGGGCTCCGAGCAGTACTTC

V: TRBV29-1
size: NA
J: TRBJ2-3
D: TRBD2
CDR3: CSVGEGLRTDTQYF
DNA: TGCAGCGTGGGGGAGGGCCTCCGGACAGATACGCAGTATTTT

V: TRBV29-1
size: NA
J: TRBJ2-7
D: NA
CDR3: CSVGPGEGYEQYF
DNA: TGCAGCGTTGGGCCGGGAGAGGGATACGAGCAGTACTTC

V: TRBV9
size: few
J: TRBJ1-3
D: TRBD1
CDR3: CASSVASTGAGNTIYF
DNA: TGTGCCAGCAGCGTAGCTTCGACAGGGGCTGGAAACACCATATATTTT

V: TRBV5-1
size: few
J: TRBJ2-7
D: TRBD2
CDR3: CASSFPTSNPYEQYF
DNA: TGCGCCAGCAGCTTCCCGACTAGCAATCCCTACGAGCAGTACTTC

V: TRBV20-1
size: NA
J: TRBJ2-7
D: TRBD2
CDR3: CSARRPSAGTRAYEQYF
DNA: TGCAGTGCTAGAAGACCCTCTGCCGGGACTAGGGCCTACGAGCAGTACTTC

V: TRBV7-9
size: NA
J: TRBJ1-5
D: NA
CDR3: CASSLGTGSSNQPQHF
DNA: TGTGCCAGCAGCTTAGGTACGGGGTCTAGCAATCAGCCCCAGCATTTT

V: TRBV6-2/TRBV6-3
size: many
J: TRBJ2-1
D: TRBD2
CDR3: CASSAGTNGGEQFF
DNA: TGTGCCAGCAGTGCCGGGACTAACGGGGGTGAGCAGTTCTTC

V: TRBV11-2
size: many
J: TRBJ2-3
D: NA
CDR3: CASSLRSTSTDTQYF
DNA: TGTGCCAGCAGCCTACGGTCGACTAGCACAGATACGCAGTATTTT

V: TRBV6-5
size: NA
J: TRBJ2-5
D: NA
CDR3: CASSHSSETQYF
DNA: TGTGCCAGCAGCCACTCTTCTGAGACCCAGTACTTC

V: TRBV6-5
size: NA
J: TRBJ2-3
D: TRBD2
CDR3: CASSSWTSGRTDTQYF
DNA: TGTGCCAGCAGTTCCTGGACTAGCGGGAGGACAGATACGCAGTATTTT

V: TRBV4-3
size: NA
J: TRBJ2-1
D: NA
CDR3: CASSQGLGVYNEQFF
DNA: TGCGCCAGCAGCCAAGGACTAGGGGTCTACAATGAGCAGTTCTTC

V: TRBV18
size: NA
J: TRBJ1-6
D: NA
CDR3: CASSPLSNSPLHF
DNA: TGTGCCAGCTCACCACTGTCCAATTCACCCCTCCACTTT

V: TRBV7-3
size: NA
J: TRBJ2-3
D: NA
CDR3: CASSLAASSDTQYF
DNA: TGTGCCAGCAGCTTAGCTGCTAGCTCAGATACGCAGTATTTT

V: TRBV9
size: few
J: TRBJ2-5
D: TRBD2
CDR3: CASSVDASGTLQETQYF
DNA: TGTGCCAGCAGCGTAGACGCTAGCGGGACCCTCCAAGAGACCCAGTACTTC

V: TRBV6-2/TRBV6-3
size: few
J: TRBJ2-1
D: NA
CDR3: CASTPSGTLTIYNEQFF
DNA: TGTGCCAGCACCCCTTCCGGGACCTTAACGATTTACAATGAGCAGTTCTTC

V: TRBV4-3
size: few
J: TRBJ2-5
D: NA
CDR3: CASSQDVSGTIQETQYF
DNA: TGCGCCAGCAGCCAAGATGTAAGCGGTACTATCCAAGAGACCCAGTACTTC

V: TRBV5-8
size: few
J: TRBJ2-3
D: NA
CDR3: CASSLANLQRTQYF
DNA: TGTGCCAGCAGCTTGGCCAACCTCCAGCGTACGCAGTATTTT

V: TRBV4-3
size: few
J: TRBJ2-7
D: TRBD2
CDR3: CASSPLLAGVVEQYF
DNA: TGCGCCAGCAGCCCCCTGCTAGCGGGAGTAGTAGAGCAGTACTTC

V: TRBV25-1
size: few
J: TRBJ1-4
D: TRBD1
CDR3: CASSELDRGDEKLFF
DNA: TGTGCCAGCAGTGAGTTGGACAGGGGCGATGAAAAACTGTTTTTT

V: TRBV14
size: many
J: TRBJ2-1
D: TRBD2
CDR3: CASSSGTRHNNEQFF
DNA: TGTGCCAGCAGCTCCGGGACTAGGCATAACAATGAGCAGTTCTTC

V: TRBV28
size: NA
J: TRBJ2-7
D: NA
CDR3: CASNTWGGPEQYF
DNA: TGTGCCAGCAACACGTGGGGCGGGCCCGAGCAGTACTTC

V: TRBV9
size: NA
J: TRBJ2-5
D: TRBD2
CDR3: CASSEGTRTSVQETQYF
DNA: TGTGCCAGCAGCGAGGGGACCCGGACTAGCGTCCAAGAGACCCAGTACTTC

V: TRBV7-2
size: NA
J: TRBJ2-3
D: TRBD2
CDR3: CASSFASGRTSTDTQYF
DNA: TGTGCCAGCAGCTTTGCTAGCGGGAGGACCTCCACAGATACGCAGTATTTT

V: TRBV29-1
size: many
J: TRBJ2-5
D: TRBD1
CDR3: CSVVDRGQETQYF
DNA: TGCAGCGTTGTCGACAGGGGGCAAGAGACCCAGTACTTC

V: TRBV29-1
size: NA
J: TRBJ2-1
D: NA
CDR3: CSALRANNEQFF
DNA: TGCAGCGCCCTGCGAGCGAACAATGAGCAGTTCTTC

V: TRBV7-9
size: many
J: TRBJ2-7
D: TRBD1
CDR3: CASSLVGTGGYEQYF
DNA: TGTGCCAGCAGCTTAGTGGGGACAGGGGGCTACGAGCAGTACTTC

V: TRBV7-2
size: few
J: TRBJ1-1
D: NA
CDR3: CASSLAPGRMNTEAFF
DNA: TGTGCCAGCAGCTTAGCTCCGGGGCGGATGAACACTGAAGCTTTCTTT

V: TRBV10-3
size: NA
J: TRBJ2-1
D: TRBD2
CDR3: CAIRGIEREQNNEQFF
DNA: TGTGCCATCAGGGGGATCGAGCGGGAGCAAAACAATGAGCAGTTCTTC

V: TRBV20-1
size: few
J: TRBJ2-1
D: NA
CDR3: CSTRVGNEQFF
DNA: TGCAGTACTAGGGTGGGGAATGAGCAGTTCTTC

V: TRBV20-1
size: many
J: TRBJ2-1
D: NA
CDR3: CSARDDWSYNEQFF
DNA: TGCAGTGCTAGAGATGACTGGTCCTACAATGAGCAGTTCTTC

V: TRBV7-2
size: NA
J: TRBJ2-5
D: TRBD2
CDR3: CASSHRTSGTRETQYF
DNA: TGTGCCAGCAGTCACCGGACTAGCGGCACGAGGGAGACCCAGTACTTC

V: TRBV28
size: few
J: TRBJ2-5
D: TRBD2
CDR3: CASSLVGLAQYF
DNA: TGTGCCAGCAGTTTAGTAGGACTAGCCCAGTACTTC

V: TRBV27
size: many
J: TRBJ1-1
D: TRBD1
CDR3: CASSLSGQGWEKAFF
DNA: TGTGCCAGCAGTTTATCGGGACAGGGGTGGGAGAAAGCTTTCTTT

V: TRBV19
size: NA
J: TRBJ2-7
D: TRBD1
CDR3: CASSNLGTGPYEQYF
DNA: TGTGCCAGTTCGAATTTGGGGACAGGTCCTTACGAGCAGTACTTC